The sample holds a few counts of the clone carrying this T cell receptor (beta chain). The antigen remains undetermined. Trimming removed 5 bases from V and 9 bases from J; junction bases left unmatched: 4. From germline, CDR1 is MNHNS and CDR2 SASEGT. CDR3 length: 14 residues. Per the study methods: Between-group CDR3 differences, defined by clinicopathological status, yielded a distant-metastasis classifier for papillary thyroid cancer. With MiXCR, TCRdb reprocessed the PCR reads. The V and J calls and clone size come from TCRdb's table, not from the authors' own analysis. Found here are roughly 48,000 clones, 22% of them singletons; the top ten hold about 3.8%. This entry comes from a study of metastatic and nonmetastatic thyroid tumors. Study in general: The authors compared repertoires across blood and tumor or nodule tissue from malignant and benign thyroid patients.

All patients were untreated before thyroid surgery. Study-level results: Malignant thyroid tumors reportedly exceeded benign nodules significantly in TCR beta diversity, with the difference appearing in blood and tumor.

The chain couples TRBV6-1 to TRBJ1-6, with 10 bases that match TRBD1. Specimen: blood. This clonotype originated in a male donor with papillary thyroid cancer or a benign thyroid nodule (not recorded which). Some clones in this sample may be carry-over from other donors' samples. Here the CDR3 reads CASSNDRGRSPLHF. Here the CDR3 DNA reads TGTGCCAGCAGTAACGACAGGGGGCGTTCACCCCTCCACTTT.